This T cell receptor beta chain was identified in a study of blood T cell repertoires in COVID-19. About the study: Donors in the United States, Italy and Spain gave samples during acute or convalescent COVID-19. Nucleic acid was either cDNA or gDNA, and it came from T cells, B-cell-depleted T cells, or PBMCs.

This clone was recorded a few times. In the original analysis: Using reference gene primer amplification, nucleated cell counts were estimated. Clones were read by immunoSEQ multiplex PCR, and TCRdb kept only the in-frame ones, dropping some. Clone size and the V and J calls come from that table; the DNA yielded D and trimming. This table has some 100,000 clones, roughly 80% appearing once. The ends lost 1 base at V and 4 bases at J; junction bases unmatched: 18. The CDR3 spans 19 residues. Per germline, CDR1 KGHSH and CDR2 LQKENI. The sequence was obtained from a man aged 60-69 years with acute or convalescent COVID-19. The sequencing input was peripheral blood. The chain recombines TRBV18 with TRBJ1-2; 7 bases align to TRBD1. The CDR3 sequence: CASSPLSRQGPPPLYGYTF. The CDR3 DNA sequence: TGTGCCAGCTCACCACTTTCTCGACAGGGCCCGCCGCCCCTCTATGGCTACACCTTC. Full variable domain (outside the CDR3, taken from reference TRBV18 and TRBJ1-2): NAGVMQNPRHLVRRRGQEARLRCSPMKGHSHVYWYRQLPEEGLKFMVYLQKENIIDESGMPKERFSAEFPKEGPSILRIQQVVRGDSAAYFCASSPLSRQGPPPLYGYTFGSGTRLTVV.